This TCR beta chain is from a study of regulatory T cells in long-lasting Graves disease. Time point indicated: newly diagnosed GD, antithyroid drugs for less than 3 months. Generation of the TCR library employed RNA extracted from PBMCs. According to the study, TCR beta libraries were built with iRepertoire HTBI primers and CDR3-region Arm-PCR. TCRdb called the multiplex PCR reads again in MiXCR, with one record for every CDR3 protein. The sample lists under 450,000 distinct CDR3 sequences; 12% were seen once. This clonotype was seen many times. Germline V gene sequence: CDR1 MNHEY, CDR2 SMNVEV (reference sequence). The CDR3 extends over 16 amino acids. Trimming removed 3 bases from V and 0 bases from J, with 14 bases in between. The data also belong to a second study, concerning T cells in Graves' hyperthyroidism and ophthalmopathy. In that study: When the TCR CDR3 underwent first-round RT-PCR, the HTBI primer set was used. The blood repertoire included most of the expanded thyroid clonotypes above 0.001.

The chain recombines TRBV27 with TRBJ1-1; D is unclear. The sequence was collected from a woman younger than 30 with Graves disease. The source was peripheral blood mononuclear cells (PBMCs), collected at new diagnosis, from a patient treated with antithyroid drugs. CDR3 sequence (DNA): TGTGCCAGCAGTTTTCTCCCCGTAGGAATGAACACTGAAGCTTTCTTT. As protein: CASSFLPVGMNTEAFF.